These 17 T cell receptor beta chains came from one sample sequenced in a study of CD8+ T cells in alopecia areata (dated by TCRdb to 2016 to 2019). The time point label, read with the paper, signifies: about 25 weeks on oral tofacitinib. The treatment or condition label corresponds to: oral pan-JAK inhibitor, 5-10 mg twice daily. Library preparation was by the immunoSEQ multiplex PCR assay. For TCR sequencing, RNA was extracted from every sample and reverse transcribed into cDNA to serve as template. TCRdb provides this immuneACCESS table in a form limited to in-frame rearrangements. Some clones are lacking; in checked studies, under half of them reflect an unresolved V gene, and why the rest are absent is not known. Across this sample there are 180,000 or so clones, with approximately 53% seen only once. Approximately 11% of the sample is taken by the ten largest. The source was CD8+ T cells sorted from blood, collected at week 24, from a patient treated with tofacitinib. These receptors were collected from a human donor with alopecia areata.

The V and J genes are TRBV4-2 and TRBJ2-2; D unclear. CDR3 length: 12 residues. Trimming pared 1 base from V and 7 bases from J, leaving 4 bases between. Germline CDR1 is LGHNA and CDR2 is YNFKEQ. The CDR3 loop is CASSQVIGELFF. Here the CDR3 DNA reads TGTGCCAGCAGCCAAGTTATCGGGGAGCTGTTTTTT.

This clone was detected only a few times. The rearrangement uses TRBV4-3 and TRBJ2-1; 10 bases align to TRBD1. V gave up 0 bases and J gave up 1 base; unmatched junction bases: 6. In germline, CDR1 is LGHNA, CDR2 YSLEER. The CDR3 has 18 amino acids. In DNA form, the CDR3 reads TGCGCCAGCAGCCAAGAGACATGGGACAGGGGTTCCTACAATGAGCAGTTCTTC. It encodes CASSQETWDRGSYNEQFF.

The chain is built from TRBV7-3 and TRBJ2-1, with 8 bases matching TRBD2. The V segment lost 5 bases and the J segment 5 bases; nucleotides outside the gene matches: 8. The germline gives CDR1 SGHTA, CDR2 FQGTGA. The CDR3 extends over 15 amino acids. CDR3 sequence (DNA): TGTGCCAGCAGCGGTAGCGGGGCCCGGCACAATGAGCAGTTCTTC. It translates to CASSGSGARHNEQFF. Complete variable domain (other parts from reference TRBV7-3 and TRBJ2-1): GAGVSQTPSNKVTEKGKYVELRCDPISGHTALYWYRQSLGQGPEFLIYFQGTGAADDSGLPNDRFFAVRPEGSVSTLKIQRTERGDSAVYLCASSGSGARHNEQFFGPGTRLTVL.

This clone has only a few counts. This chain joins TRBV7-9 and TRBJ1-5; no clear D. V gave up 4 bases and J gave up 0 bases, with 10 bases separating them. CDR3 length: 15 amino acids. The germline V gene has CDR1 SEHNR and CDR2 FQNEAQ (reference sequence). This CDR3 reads CASSSTSDSNQPQHF. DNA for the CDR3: TGTGCCAGCAGCTCTACAAGTGATAGCAATCAGCCCCAGCATTTT.

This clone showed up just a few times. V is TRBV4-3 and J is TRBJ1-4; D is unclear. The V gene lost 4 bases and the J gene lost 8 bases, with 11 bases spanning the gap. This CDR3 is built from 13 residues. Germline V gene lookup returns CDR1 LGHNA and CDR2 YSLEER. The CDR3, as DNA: TGCGCCAGCAGCCGACTAATTCCAGAAAAACTGTTTTTT. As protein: CASSRLIPEKLFF.

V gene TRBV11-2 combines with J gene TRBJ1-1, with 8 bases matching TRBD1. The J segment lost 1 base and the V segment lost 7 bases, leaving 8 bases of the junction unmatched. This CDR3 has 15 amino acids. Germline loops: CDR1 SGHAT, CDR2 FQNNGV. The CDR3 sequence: CASIENRGRNTEAFF. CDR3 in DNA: TGTGCCAGCATCGAGAACAGGGGGAGGAACACTGAAGCTTTCTTT.

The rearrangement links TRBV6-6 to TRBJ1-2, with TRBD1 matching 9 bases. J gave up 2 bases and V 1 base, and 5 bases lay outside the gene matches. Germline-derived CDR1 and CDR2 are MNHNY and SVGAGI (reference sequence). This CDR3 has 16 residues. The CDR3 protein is CASSYLGQGINYGYTF. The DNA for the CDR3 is TGTGCCAGCAGTTACTTGGGACAGGGAATCAACTATGGCTACACCTTC.

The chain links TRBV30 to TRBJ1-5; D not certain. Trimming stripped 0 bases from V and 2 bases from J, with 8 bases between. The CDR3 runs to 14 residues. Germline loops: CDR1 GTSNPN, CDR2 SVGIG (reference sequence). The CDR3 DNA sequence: TGTGCCTGGAGTGTCGCGGCGGGCAATCAGCCCCAGCATTTT. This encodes CAWSVAAGNQPQHF. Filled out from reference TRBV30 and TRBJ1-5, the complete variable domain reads SQTIHQWPATLVQPVGSPLSLECTVEGTSNPNLYWYRQAAGRGLQLLFYSVGIGQISSEVPQNLSASRPQDRQFILSSKKLLLSDSGFYLCAWSVAAGNQPQHFGDGTRLSIL.

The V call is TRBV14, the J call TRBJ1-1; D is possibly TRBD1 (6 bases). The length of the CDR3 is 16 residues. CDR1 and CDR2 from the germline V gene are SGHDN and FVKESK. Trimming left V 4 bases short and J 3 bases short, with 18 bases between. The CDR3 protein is CASSLGQPLRDTEAFF. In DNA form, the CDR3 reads TGTGCCAGCAGCCTTGGACAGCCCCTTAGGGACACTGAAGCTTTCTTT. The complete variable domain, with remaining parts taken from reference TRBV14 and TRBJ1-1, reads EAGVTQFPSHSVIEKGQTVTLRCDPISGHDNLYWYRRVMGKEIKFLLHFVKESKQDESGMPNNRFLAERTGGTYSTLKVQPAELEDSGVYFCASSLGQPLRDTEAFFGQGTRLTVV.

This CDR3 reads CASSAGNYRGDGYTF. CDR3 nucleotides: TGTGCCAGCAGCGCGGGCAACTACAGGGGGGATGGCTACACCTTC. This chain connects TRBV9 to TRBJ1-2; 8 bases agree with TRBD1. This CDR3 comprises 15 residues. V shed 3 bases, J shed 6 bases, and the junction held 10 bases outside the gene matches. CDR1 is SGDLS and CDR2 is YYNGEE in the germline V gene.

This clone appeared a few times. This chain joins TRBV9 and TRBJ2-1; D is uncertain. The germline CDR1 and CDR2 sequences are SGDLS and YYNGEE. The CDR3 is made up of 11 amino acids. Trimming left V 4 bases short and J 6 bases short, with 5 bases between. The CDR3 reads CASSSSNEQFF. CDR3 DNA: TGTGCCAGCAGCTCTAGCAATGAGCAGTTCTTC.

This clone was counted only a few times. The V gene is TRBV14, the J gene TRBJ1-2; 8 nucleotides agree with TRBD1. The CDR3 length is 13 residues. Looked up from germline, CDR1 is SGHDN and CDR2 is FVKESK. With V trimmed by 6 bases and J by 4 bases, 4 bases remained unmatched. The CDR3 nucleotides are TGTGCCAGCAGTCCAGGGGGCCTCTATGGCTACACCTTC. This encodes CASSPGGLYGYTF.

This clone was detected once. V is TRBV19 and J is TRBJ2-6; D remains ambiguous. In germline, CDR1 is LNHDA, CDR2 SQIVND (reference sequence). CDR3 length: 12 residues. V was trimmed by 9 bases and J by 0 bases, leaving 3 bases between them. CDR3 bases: TGTGCCAGCGTCTCTGGGGCCAACGTCCTGACTTTC. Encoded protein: CASVSGANVLTF.

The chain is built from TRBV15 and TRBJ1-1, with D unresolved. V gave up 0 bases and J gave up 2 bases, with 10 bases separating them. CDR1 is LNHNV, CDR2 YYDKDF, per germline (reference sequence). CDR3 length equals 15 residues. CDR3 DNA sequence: TGTGCCACCAGCAGAGAATTAGATTCAAACACTGAAGCTTTCTTT. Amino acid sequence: CATSRELDSNTEAFF.

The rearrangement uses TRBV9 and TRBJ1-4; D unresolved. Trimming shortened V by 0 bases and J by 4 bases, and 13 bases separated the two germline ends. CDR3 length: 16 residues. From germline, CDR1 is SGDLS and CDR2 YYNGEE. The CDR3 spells CASSVGAGANNEKLFF. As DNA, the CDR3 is TGTGCCAGCAGCGTAGGGGCAGGCGCGAATAATGAAAAACTGTTTTTT.

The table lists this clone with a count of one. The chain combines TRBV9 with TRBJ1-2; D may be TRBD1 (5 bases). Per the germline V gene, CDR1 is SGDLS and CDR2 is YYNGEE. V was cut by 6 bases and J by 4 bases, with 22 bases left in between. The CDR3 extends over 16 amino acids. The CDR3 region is CASTKPGSQNPYGYTF. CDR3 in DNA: TGTGCCAGCACCAAACCAGGGAGTCAGAACCCCTATGGCTACACCTTC.

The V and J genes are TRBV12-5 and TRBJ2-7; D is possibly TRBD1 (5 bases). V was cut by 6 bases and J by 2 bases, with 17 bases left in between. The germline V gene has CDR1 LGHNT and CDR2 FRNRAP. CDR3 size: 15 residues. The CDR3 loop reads CASGLDAQTAYEQYF. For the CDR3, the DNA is TGTGCTAGTGGCCTTGACGCACAGACAGCCTACGAGCAGTACTTC.